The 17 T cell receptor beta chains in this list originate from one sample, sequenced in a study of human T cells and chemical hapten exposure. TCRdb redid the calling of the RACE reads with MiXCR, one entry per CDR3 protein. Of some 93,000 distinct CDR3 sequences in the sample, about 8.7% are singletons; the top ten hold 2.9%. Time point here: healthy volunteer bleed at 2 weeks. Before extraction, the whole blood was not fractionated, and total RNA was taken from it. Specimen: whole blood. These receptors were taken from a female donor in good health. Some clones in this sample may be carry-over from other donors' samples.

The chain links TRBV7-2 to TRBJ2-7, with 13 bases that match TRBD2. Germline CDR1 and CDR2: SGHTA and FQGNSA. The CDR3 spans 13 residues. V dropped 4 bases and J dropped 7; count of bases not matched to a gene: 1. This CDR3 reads CASSSGLAGEQYF. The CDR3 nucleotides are TGTGCCAGCAGCTCGGGACTAGCGGGGGAGCAGTACTTC.

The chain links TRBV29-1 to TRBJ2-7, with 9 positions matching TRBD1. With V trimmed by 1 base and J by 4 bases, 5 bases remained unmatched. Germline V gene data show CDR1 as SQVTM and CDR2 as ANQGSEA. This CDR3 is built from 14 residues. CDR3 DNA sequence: TGCAGCGTTGAAGGCACAGGGGGCGTTTACGAGCAGTACTTC. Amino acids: CSVEGTGGVYEQYF.

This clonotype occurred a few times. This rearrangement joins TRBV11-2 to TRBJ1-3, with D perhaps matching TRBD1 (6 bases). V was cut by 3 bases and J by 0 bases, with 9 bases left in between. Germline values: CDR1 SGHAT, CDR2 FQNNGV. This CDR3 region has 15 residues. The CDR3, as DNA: TGTGCCAGCAGCTTGTGGGGGCCCTCTGGAAACACCATATATTTT. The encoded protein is CASSLWGPSGNTIYF. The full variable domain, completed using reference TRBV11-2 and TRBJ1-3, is EAGVAQSPRYKIIEKRQSVAFWCNPISGHATLYWYQQILGQGPKLLIQFQNNGVVDDSQLPKDRFSAERLKGVDSTLKIQPAKLEDSAVYLCASSLWGPSGNTIYFGEGSWLTVV.

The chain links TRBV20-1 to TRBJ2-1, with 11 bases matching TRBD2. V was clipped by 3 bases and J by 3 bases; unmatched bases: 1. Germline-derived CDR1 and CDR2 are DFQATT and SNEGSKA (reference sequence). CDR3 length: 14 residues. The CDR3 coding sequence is TGCAGTGCTAGTAGCGGGAGGGACTACAATGAGCAGTTCTTC. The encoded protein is CSASSGRDYNEQFF.

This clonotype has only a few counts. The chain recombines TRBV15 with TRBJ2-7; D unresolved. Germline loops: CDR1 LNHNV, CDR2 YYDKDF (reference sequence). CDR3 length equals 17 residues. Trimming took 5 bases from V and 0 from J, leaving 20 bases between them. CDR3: CATSVQRLTGDSYEQYF. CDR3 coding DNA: TGTGCCACCAGCGTCCAAAGGCTGACGGGTGACTCCTACGAGCAGTACTTC.

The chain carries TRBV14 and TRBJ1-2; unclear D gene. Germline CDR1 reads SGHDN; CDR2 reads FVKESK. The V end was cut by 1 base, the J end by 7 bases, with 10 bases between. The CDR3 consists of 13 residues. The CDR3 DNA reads TGTGCCAGCAGCCAAGTTCATACTGCTGGCTACACCTTC. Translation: CASSQVHTAGYTF.

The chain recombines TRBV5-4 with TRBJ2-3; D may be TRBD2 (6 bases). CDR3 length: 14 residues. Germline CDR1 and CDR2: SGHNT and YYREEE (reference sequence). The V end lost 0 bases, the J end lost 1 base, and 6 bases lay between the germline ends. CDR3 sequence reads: CASSLGEGTDTQYF. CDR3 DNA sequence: TGTGCCAGCAGCTTGGGGGAGGGCACAGATACGCAGTATTTT.

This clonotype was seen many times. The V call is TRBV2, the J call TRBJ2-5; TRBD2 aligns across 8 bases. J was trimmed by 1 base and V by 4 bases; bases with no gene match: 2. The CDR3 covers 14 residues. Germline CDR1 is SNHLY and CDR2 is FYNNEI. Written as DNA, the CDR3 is TGTGCCAGCAGTGCCGGACTAGCCCAAGAGACCCAGTACTTC. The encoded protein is CASSAGLAQETQYF.

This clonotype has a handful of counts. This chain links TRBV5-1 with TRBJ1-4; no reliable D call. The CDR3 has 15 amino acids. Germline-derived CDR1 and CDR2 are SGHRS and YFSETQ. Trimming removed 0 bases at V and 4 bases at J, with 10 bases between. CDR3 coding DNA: TGCGCCAGCAGCTTGGTTGGTCAGCTTAATGAAAAACTGTTTTTT. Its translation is CASSLVGQLNEKLFF.

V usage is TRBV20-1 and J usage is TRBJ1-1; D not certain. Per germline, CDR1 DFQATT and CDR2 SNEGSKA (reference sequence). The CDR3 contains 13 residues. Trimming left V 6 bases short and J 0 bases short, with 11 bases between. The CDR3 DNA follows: TGCAGTGCCCGTGGGCCTTTGAACACTGAAGCTTTCTTT. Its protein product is CSARGPLNTEAFF.

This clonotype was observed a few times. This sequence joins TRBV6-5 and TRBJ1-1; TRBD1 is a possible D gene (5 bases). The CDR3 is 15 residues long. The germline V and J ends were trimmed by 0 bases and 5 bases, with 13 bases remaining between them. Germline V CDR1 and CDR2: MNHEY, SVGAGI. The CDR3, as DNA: TGTGCCAGCAGTTACTCTGTCGGTGGGGGGACTGAAGCTTTCTTT. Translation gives CASSYSVGGGTEAFF.

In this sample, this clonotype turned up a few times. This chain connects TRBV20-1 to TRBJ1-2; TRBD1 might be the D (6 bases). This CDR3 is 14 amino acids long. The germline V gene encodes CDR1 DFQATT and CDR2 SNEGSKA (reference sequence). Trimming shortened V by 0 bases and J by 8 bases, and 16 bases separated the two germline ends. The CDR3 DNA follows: TGCAGTGCTAGAGACCGACAGGTGCTGGGGGGCTACACCTTC. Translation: CSARDRQVLGGYTF.

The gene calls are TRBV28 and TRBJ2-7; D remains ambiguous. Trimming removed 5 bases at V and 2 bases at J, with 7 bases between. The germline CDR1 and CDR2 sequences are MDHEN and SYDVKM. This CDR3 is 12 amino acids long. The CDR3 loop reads CASSPDPYEQYF. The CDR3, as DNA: TGTGCCAGCAGTCCGGACCCCTACGAGCAGTACTTC.

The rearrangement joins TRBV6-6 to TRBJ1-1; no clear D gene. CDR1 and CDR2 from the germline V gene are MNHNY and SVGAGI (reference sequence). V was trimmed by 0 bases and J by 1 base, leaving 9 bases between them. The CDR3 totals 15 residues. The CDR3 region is CASSYSSNTNTEAFF. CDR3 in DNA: TGTGCCAGCAGTTACTCTAGTAATACGAACACTGAAGCTTTCTTT.

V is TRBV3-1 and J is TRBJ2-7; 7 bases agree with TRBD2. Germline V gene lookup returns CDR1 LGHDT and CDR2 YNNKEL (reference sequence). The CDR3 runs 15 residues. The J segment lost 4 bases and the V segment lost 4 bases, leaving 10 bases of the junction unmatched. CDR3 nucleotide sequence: TGTGCCAGCAGCCGAGGGACTACCCCTATGTACGAGCAGTACTTC. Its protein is CASSRGTTPMYEQYF.

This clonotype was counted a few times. DNA of the CDR3: TGTGCCAGCAGTCGCGGTTACAGGGGTGGGGGGACCAACAATGAGCAGTTCTTC. Protein product: CASSRGYRGGGTNNEQFF. The chain joins TRBV6-5 to TRBJ2-1; D is perhaps TRBD1 (7 bases). In germline, CDR1 is MNHEY, CDR2 SVGAGI. V lost 5 bases and J 5 bases, leaving 25 bases between the germline ends. The CDR3 consists of 18 residues.

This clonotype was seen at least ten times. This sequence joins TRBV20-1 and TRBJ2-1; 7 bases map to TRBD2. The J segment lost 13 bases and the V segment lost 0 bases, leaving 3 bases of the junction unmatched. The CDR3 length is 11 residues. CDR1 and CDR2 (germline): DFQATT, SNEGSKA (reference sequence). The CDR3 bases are TGCAGTGCTAGAGAGGCGGGAGTACAGTTCTTC. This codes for CSAREAGVQFF.